This T cell receptor (beta chain) is drawn from a study of blood T cell repertoires in COVID-19. Study-wide background: Sources were T cells, B-cell-depleted T cells, or PBMCs; the material itself was cDNA or gDNA.

This clone was seen a single time. Germline loops: CDR1 SGDLS, CDR2 YYNGEE. The V and J ends lost 4 bases and 0 bases respectively, with 22 bases between them. The CDR3 consists of 18 residues. Some clones are missing from TCRdb's copy, which holds only in-frame ones; the method was immunoSEQ multiplex PCR. The profile covers around 130,000 clones, with around 86% appearing a single time and approximately 5.4% taken by the ten largest. This chain uses TRBV9 with TRBJ1-1, with D unclear. The receptor comes from a human donor in a cohort sampled during active COVID-19. The specimen was peripheral blood. Here the CDR3 DNA reads TGTGCCAGCAGCCGTGACAAGTCCCCCTTCTTCATGAACACTGAAGCTTTCTTT. Encoded protein: CASSRDKSPFFMNTEAFF.